Reported below is one TCR beta chain. The table lists this clone with a count of one. The clone's antigen remains unknown. Qualities for individual bases were not recorded, and no much larger clone is one base off. The donors were healthy, HIV-negative adults who had no recently reported acute infections or vaccinations. Only Caucasian adults living in Nashville, Tennessee, USA were represented among the donors. CD4+ T cells were enriched by magnetic negative selection; naive cells were then positively selected on CD45RA, and the negative fraction formed the memory subset. Blood was collected by leukapheresis, and PBMCs were isolated by Ficoll-Histopaque density gradient centrifugation and then cryopreserved in liquid nitrogen vapor phase. Analytical flow cytometry was used to check the purity and quantity of every magnetically sorted T cell population. From each sorted fraction, genomic DNA was isolated and quantified by UV absorbance on a Nanodrop 2000c.

The data belong to a study of shared clonotypes between healthy human individuals (dated by TCRdb to about 2020). Background for the entire study: The cohort comprised two women and three men aged 18 to 49 years. To increase sequencing depth and limit assay-specific biases, different laboratories used diverse techniques to prepare libraries and sequence TCR repertoires. Each donor's leukapheresis produced roughly between about 0.8 and 8.9 billion PBMCs. Per donor, three plates each were used for CD4 naive and CD4 memory, two for CD8 naive, and one for CD8 memory. Blood TCR repertoires of five healthy adults were deeply sequenced to estimate repertoire size and the extent of clonotype sharing between individuals.

From the cysteine up to the phenylalanine, the CDR3 has a length of 15 residues. The DNA shown is the 45-base CDR3, in frame from base 1. The germline ends are 17 bases apart after V is trimmed by 5 bases and J by 3 bases. CDR1 and CDR2 are drawn from the germline V gene: SGHTA, FQGNSA. Beyond this particular receptor, the publication reports: The genetic and exposure-history diversity represented was limited by the small number of donors. Rarefaction of sorted-subset datasets indicated incomplete sequencing despite the large sequencing depth. Naive subsets generally had larger estimated clonotype richness than memory subsets did. Compared with non-shared clonotypes, the clonotypes found in all four sorted-subset donors had higher generation probabilities. Sampling was restricted to blood, and TCR repertoires in tissues likely differ from the TCR repertoires found in blood. Pairwise subsampling indicated that sequencing depth was expected to affect the degree of clonotype sharing among donors. Across a few donors, roughly 5% of naive CD4, approximately 3.6% of naive CD8, 2.3% of memory CD4, and approximately 0.4% of memory CD8 clonotypes were shared.

TCR CDR3 regions were amplified from genomic DNA by multiplex PCR using the deep immunoSEQ assay. Extracted genomic DNA from each cell subset was distributed evenly across all wells of several immunoSEQ 96-well plates, and each plate was treated as a replicate. Each replicate PCR for sorted subsets received approximately 200 ng genomic DNA, equal to 28,000 or so T cell genomes. Purified libraries were quantified with a Qubit 3.0 fluorometer, sized on a Bioanalyzer 2100, and re-quantified with the KAPA Library Quantification kit. Every immunoSEQ 96-well plate was sequenced on a dedicated single-read 150-cycle Illumina NextSeq 550 flow cell. The published analysis was carried out like this. The immunoSEQ output contained only junctional sequences without quality scores, so filtering could not match that applied to full-length reads. Sequences were annotated with PyIR, a Python wrapper for IgBLAST v1.9, using IMGT germline references to assign V/J genes and CDR3. Any read was removed if the V/J assignment was weak (E-value above 1e-6), the CDR3 was missing, or the read contained stop codons, out-of-frame junctions, or ambiguous translated residues. V3J clonotypes were defined as sequences sharing an identical inferred V gene, J gene, and CDR3 amino acid sequence. Percentage overlap between repertoires was calculated by dividing the number of shared unique clonotypes by the size of the smaller repertoire. Three approaches were used to assess repertoire richness: RTK rarefaction, the Chao1 estimator, and Recon v2.1 estimates of unobserved clonotypes. Generation probabilities were computed with OLGA for all TCRbeta clonotypes obtained by the gDNA method from several donors. Held by TCRdb, this immuneACCESS table contains in-frame sequences only and omits some clones. Under half of the omission traces to an unresolved V gene where checked; the cause of the rest is unknown. V and J calls and clone size are given by that table; D and trimming were obtained from the DNA. This sample comprises roughly 2.2 million clones, roughly 93% of them detected only once. Under 0.45% of the sample goes to the ten largest clones.

The source material was naive CD4+ T cells from PBMCs. The sample's cell subset or site label is to be understood as: CD45RA+ positively selected. This sequence was found in a man in his late teens or twenties in good health. Some clones in this sample may be carry-over from other donors' samples. The V and J segments used are TRBV7-2 and TRBJ2-7; the D segment is perhaps TRBD1 or TRBD2, each sharing 7 matched bases. The DNA reads as follows: TGTGCCAGCAGCCCGGGAGGTTACAGGGGCTACGAGCAGTACTTC. It codes for CASSPGGYRGYEQYF.